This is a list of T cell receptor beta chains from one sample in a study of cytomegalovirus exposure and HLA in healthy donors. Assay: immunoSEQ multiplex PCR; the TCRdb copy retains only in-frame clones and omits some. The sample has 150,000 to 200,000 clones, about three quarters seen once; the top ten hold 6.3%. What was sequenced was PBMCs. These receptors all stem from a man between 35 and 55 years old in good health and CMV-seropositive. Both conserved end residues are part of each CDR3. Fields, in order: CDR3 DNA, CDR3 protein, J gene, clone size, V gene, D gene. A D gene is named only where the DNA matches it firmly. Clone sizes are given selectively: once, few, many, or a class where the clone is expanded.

CDR3 DNA: TGTGCCAGCAGTGGGGATAGCGGAGATACGCAGTATTTT; CDR3 protein: CASSGDSGDTQYF; J gene: TRBJ2-3; clone size: .; V gene: TRBV2; D gene: .
CDR3 DNA: TGTGCCAGCAGGGGGGGGAGAGAGGAGCAGTACTTC; CDR3 protein: CASRGGREEQYF; J gene: TRBJ2-7; clone size: few; V gene: TRBV6-5; D gene: TRBD2
CDR3 DNA: TGTGCCAGTAGTCGCGCGACAGGGACCTACGAGCAGTACTTC; CDR3 protein: CASSRATGTYEQYF; J gene: TRBJ2-7; clone size: .; V gene: TRBV19; D gene: TRBD1
CDR3 DNA: TGCGCCAGCAGCGGACCTAGCGGAATTGAGCAGTACTTC; CDR3 protein: CASSGPSGIEQYF; J gene: TRBJ2-7; clone size: .; V gene: TRBV5-1; D gene: TRBD2
CDR3 DNA: TGTGCCAGCAGTAGATCTCCGGGACAGCTCTATGGCTACACCTTC; CDR3 protein: CASSRSPGQLYGYTF; J gene: TRBJ1-2; clone size: .; V gene: TRBV6-5; D gene: TRBD1
CDR3 DNA: TGTGCAAGTCGCTTAGTCCCCCTAGTTATTAGCACAGATACGCAGTATTTT; CDR3 protein: CASRLVPLVISTDTQYF; J gene: TRBJ2-3; clone size: .; V gene: TRBV12-2; D gene: .
CDR3 DNA: TGTGCCAGCAGCTTTGTCGAAGAGACCCAGTACTTC; CDR3 protein: CASSFVEETQYF; J gene: TRBJ2-5; clone size: .; V gene: TRBV7-9; D gene: .
CDR3 DNA: TGTGCCAGCAGTGGGTCAGCAACTAATGAAAAACTGTTTTTT; CDR3 protein: CASSGSATNEKLFF; J gene: TRBJ1-4; clone size: .; V gene: TRBV25-1; D gene: .
CDR3 DNA: TGTGCCAGCAGCTTAGCCTACTCCTACGAGCAGTACTTC; CDR3 protein: CASSLAYSYEQYF; J gene: TRBJ2-7; clone size: .; V gene: TRBV7-2; D gene: .
CDR3 DNA: TGTGCCAGCAGTTACCGGACACCCAACACCGGGGAGCTGTTTTTT; CDR3 protein: CASSYRTPNTGELFF; J gene: TRBJ2-2; clone size: .; V gene: TRBV6-5; D gene: .
CDR3 DNA: TGTGCCAGCAGCCTGACAGGGGAGAACACTGAAGCTTTCTTT; CDR3 protein: CASSLTGENTEAFF; J gene: TRBJ1-1; clone size: .; V gene: TRBV7-3; D gene: TRBD1
CDR3 DNA: TGTGCCAGCAGCCACCGGGACGGGGGGGGATACGAGCAGTACTTC; CDR3 protein: CASSHRDGGGYEQYF; J gene: TRBJ2-7; clone size: .; V gene: TRBV5-4; D gene: TRBD2
CDR3 DNA: TGTGCCAGCACCCGAGCGGGAGCTCCCTACGAGCAGTACTTC; CDR3 protein: CASTRAGAPYEQYF; J gene: TRBJ2-7; clone size: few; V gene: TRBV6-1; D gene: TRBD2
CDR3 DNA: TGCGCCAGCAGGTTCGGGGAGATAACTGGCACCGGGGAGCTGTTTTTT; CDR3 protein: CASRFGEITGTGELFF; J gene: TRBJ2-2; clone size: few; V gene: TRBV4-1; D gene: .
CDR3 DNA: TGTGCCAGCAAGCCCAGGGCGTACGAGCAGTACTTC; CDR3 protein: CASKPRAYEQYF; J gene: TRBJ2-7; clone size: once; V gene: TRBV2; D gene: .
CDR3 DNA: TGTGCCAGCAGTACCGGAGCTAGCGGGGTTGCAGATACGCAGTATTTT; CDR3 protein: CASSTGASGVADTQYF; J gene: TRBJ2-3; clone size: .; V gene: TRBV2; D gene: TRBD2
CDR3 DNA: TGTGCCAGCACCAGGCCGGGGGTGAACACTGAAGCTTTCTTT; CDR3 protein: CASTRPGVNTEAFF; J gene: TRBJ1-1; clone size: .; V gene: TRBV6-5; D gene: .
CDR3 DNA: TGTGCCAGCAGTCCTAGCGGGCTCTACGAGCAGTACTTC; CDR3 protein: CASSPSGLYEQYF; J gene: TRBJ2-7; clone size: .; V gene: TRBV11-3; D gene: TRBD2
CDR3 DNA: TGCGCCAGCAGCTTGCCCCGGGGGGGACAATCCTACGAGCAGTACTTC; CDR3 protein: CASSLPRGGQSYEQYF; J gene: TRBJ2-7; clone size: .; V gene: TRBV5-1; D gene: TRBD2
CDR3 DNA: TGTGCCAGCAGAGAGACGTCGAGTCCTGCTGAGGACTACACCTTC; CDR3 protein: CASRETSSPAEDYTF; J gene: TRBJ1-2; clone size: .; V gene: TRBV2; D gene: .
CDR3 DNA: TGTGCCAGCGGATCCTATGGAGCCGCGGGGGACGAGCAGTACTTC; CDR3 protein: CASGSYGAAGDEQYF; J gene: TRBJ2-7; clone size: few; V gene: TRBV28; D gene: TRBD2
CDR3 DNA: TGTGCCAGCAGCCCGGCGGACAGCTACTACGAGCAGTACTTC; CDR3 protein: CASSPADSYYEQYF; J gene: TRBJ2-7; clone size: .; V gene: TRBV11-3; D gene: .
CDR3 DNA: TGTGCCACCACCCCTAGGGGGACGAACACTGAAGCTTTCTTT; CDR3 protein: CATTPRGTNTEAFF; J gene: TRBJ1-1; clone size: few; V gene: TRBV15; D gene: .
CDR3 DNA: TGTGCCTGGAGTCAGGTAGCGGGAGGCTACGAGCAGTACTTC; CDR3 protein: CAWSQVAGGYEQYF; J gene: TRBJ2-7; clone size: .; V gene: TRBV30; D gene: TRBD2
CDR3 DNA: TGTGCCAGCAGTTCTAGATTATCACCTACAGATACGCAGTATTTT; CDR3 protein: CASSSRLSPTDTQYF; J gene: TRBJ2-3; clone size: .; V gene: TRBV27; D gene: .
CDR3 DNA: TGTGCCAGTGGGGAGAGCACAGATACGCAGTATTTT; CDR3 protein: CASGESTDTQYF; J gene: TRBJ2-3; clone size: .; V gene: TRBV28; D gene: .
CDR3 DNA: TGTGCCAGCAGCCCCGGGACAGCTGGTGGGGCCAACGGCCTGACTTTC; CDR3 protein: CASSPGTAGGANGLTF; J gene: TRBJ2-6; clone size: few; V gene: TRBV28; D gene: TRBD1
CDR3 DNA: TGTGCCAGCAGCTTCGGGGTCGGGGAGCTGTTTTTT; CDR3 protein: CASSFGVGELFF; J gene: TRBJ2-2; clone size: few; V gene: TRBV7-6; D gene: .
CDR3 DNA: TGTGCCACCAGCCCGACCAGGGACAGGGATGACTATGGCTACACCTTC; CDR3 protein: CATSPTRDRDDYGYTF; J gene: TRBJ1-2; clone size: .; V gene: TRBV15; D gene: TRBD1
CDR3 DNA: TGTGCCAGCAGCTTAGTGGGAGGATTATACGAGCAGTACTTC; CDR3 protein: CASSLVGGLYEQYF; J gene: TRBJ2-7; clone size: .; V gene: TRBV11-3; D gene: .
CDR3 DNA: TGTGCAAAGATGGCTAGCGCAAGCACAGATACGCAGTATTTT; CDR3 protein: CAKMASASTDTQYF; J gene: TRBJ2-3; clone size: .; V gene: TRBV2; D gene: .
CDR3 DNA: TGTGCCAGCGGGCAGCGGGAAAGCACAGATACGCAGTATTTT; CDR3 protein: CASGQRESTDTQYF; J gene: TRBJ2-3; clone size: .; V gene: TRBV9; D gene: TRBD2
CDR3 DNA: TGTGCCAGCAGTTTACCCGGGTCGCTTTCCTACAATCAGCCCCAGCATTTT; CDR3 protein: CASSLPGSLSYNQPQHF; J gene: TRBJ1-5; clone size: .; V gene: TRBV28; D gene: .
CDR3 DNA: TGTGCCAGCAGGCAACAGACTATTAATGAAAAACTGTTTTTT; CDR3 protein: CASRQQTINEKLFF; J gene: TRBJ1-4; clone size: few; V gene: TRBV2; D gene: .
CDR3 DNA: TGTGCCAGCTCCTCCCGCTCCCCGAGACAGGGAGACAACGTCCTGACTTTC; CDR3 protein: CASSSRSPRQGDNVLTF; J gene: TRBJ2-6; clone size: .; V gene: TRBV2; D gene: TRBD1
CDR3 DNA: TGTGCCAGCAGTGCCTGGGGCGCAGCGGGGGCGGGGTACGGTGGCTACACCTTC; CDR3 protein: CASSAWGAAGAGYGGYTF; J gene: TRBJ1-2; clone size: .; V gene: TRBV25-1; D gene: .
CDR3 DNA: TGTGCCAGCAGCTTAGGGCAGGTCGAAGCTTTCTTT; CDR3 protein: CASSLGQVEAFF; J gene: TRBJ1-1; clone size: medium-sized; V gene: TRBV7-9; D gene: .
CDR3 DNA: TGTGCCAGCAGCCGGGGACTAGAGGCCTACGAGCAGTACTTC; CDR3 protein: CASSRGLEAYEQYF; J gene: TRBJ2-7; clone size: .; V gene: TRBV4-2; D gene: TRBD2
CDR3 DNA: TGTGCCAGCAGCCAAGAGGTCCCTCCCGGGGAGACCCAGTACTTC; CDR3 protein: CASSQEVPPGETQYF; J gene: TRBJ2-5; clone size: once; V gene: TRBV4-2; D gene: .